This section outlines one TCR beta chain sequence together with its context. The entry originates in a study of technical replicates of blood from a handful of donors. The CDR3 spans 15 residues. After removal of 4 bases from V and 8 bases from J, the junction contained 9 bases not matched to a gene. Per germline, CDR1 SEHNR and CDR2 FQNEAQ (reference sequence). Only in-frame clones appear in the TCRdb table, and some are missing; sequencing was by immunoSEQ multiplex PCR. The table lists tens of thousands of clones, more than 85% of them singletons, with approximately 0.4% in the top ten. The V and J genes are TRBV7-9 and TRBJ1-3; 9 bases map to TRBD1. This TCR derives from a human donor in good health. Some clones in this sample may be carry-over from other donors' samples. Sequenced input: T cells isolated from PBMCs. As DNA, the CDR3 is TGTGCCAGCAGCTCATCGGACAGGGGAGGCGACACCATATATTTT. Translated: CASSSSDRGGDTIYF.